The 31 T cell receptor beta chains below all came from one sample that was sequenced in a study of early T cells in non-severe SARS-CoV-2 infection. TCRdb itself ran the 5' RACE reads through MiXCR, one entry per CDR3 protein. The data contain fewer than 100,000 distinct CDR3 sequences, about 12% of them singletons. Input material: whole blood. All receptors come from an adult who was a healthcare worker with PCR-confirmed SARS-CoV-2 infection or an uninfected control (not recorded which).

In its sample, this clonotype was seen a few times. CDR3 DNA: TGCGCCAGCAGCCCAGACAGTAGGTCCTACGAGCAGTACTTC. It codes for CASSPDSRSYEQYF. The chain links TRBV5-1 to TRBJ2-7; possible D gene TRBD1, 5 bases. The germline gives CDR1 SGHRS, CDR2 YFSETQ. The length of the CDR3 is 14 residues. Trimming cost V 4 bases and J 1 base, with 12 bases left between them. The complete variable domain, with remaining parts taken from reference TRBV5-1 and TRBJ2-7, reads KAGVTQTPRYLIKTRGQQVTLSCSPISGHRSVSWYQQTPGQGLQFLFEYFSETQRNKGNFPGRFSGRQFSNSRSEMNVSTLELGDSALYLCASSPDSRSYEQYFGPGTRLTVT.

The chain recombines TRBV28 with TRBJ1-2; 7 nucleotides agree with TRBD1. The ends lost 5 bases at V and 8 bases at J; junction bases unmatched: 5. Germline-derived CDR1 and CDR2 are MDHEN and SYDVKM. This CDR3 comprises 12 residues. The CDR3 protein is CASSPQGHGYTF. CDR3 nucleotides: TGTGCCAGCAGTCCACAGGGGCACGGCTACACCTTC.

The chain combines TRBV6-5 with TRBJ1-2; TRBD1 matches 8 bases. Germline assignment: CDR1 MNHEY and CDR2 SVGAGI. V shed 6 bases and J 13 bases; nucleotides not matched to a gene: 10. CDR3 length equals 12 residues. CDR3 nucleotide sequence: TGTGCCAGCAGAACCGGGACAGGTCCAACCACCTTC. Translation gives CASRTGTGPTTF.

This clonotype was counted ten times or more. The rearrangement uses TRBV9 and TRBJ1-2; D unresolved. Deletions cut 1 base from V and 6 bases from J, with 13 bases between. The CDR3 has 14 amino acids. Germline lookup yields CDR1 SGDLS and CDR2 YYNGEE. The CDR3 bases are TGTGCCAGCAGCGTACCAGCCGTGGCCAATGGCTACACCTTC. This encodes CASSVPAVANGYTF.

This chain's CDR3 is CASSPTDLDNEQFF. CDR3 DNA: TGCGCCAGCAGCCCGACGGACCTAGACAATGAGCAGTTCTTC. The V and J genes are TRBV5-1 and TRBJ2-1; D unclear. CDR1 is SGHRS, CDR2 YFSETQ, per germline. The CDR3 length is 14 residues. V was cut by 4 bases and J by 5 bases, with 13 bases left in between. The full variable domain, completed using reference TRBV5-1 and TRBJ2-1, is KAGVTQTPRYLIKTRGQQVTLSCSPISGHRSVSWYQQTPGQGLQFLFEYFSETQRNKGNFPGRFSGRQFSNSRSEMNVSTLELGDSALYLCASSPTDLDNEQFFGPGTRLTVL.

The rearrangement uses TRBV3-1 and TRBJ2-1; 7 bases align to TRBD1. The CDR3 contains 16 residues. V lost 0 bases, J lost 2 bases, and 4 bases stayed unmatched. Germline V gene data show CDR1 as LGHDT and CDR2 as YNNKEL (reference sequence). The CDR3 is CASSQEGQGAYNEQFF. As DNA, the CDR3 is TGTGCCAGCAGCCAAGAGGGGCAGGGGGCCTACAATGAGCAGTTCTTC.

This sequence joins TRBV6-5 and TRBJ2-7; D is possibly TRBD2 (5 bases). The germline V and J ends were trimmed by 2 bases and 2 bases, with 7 bases remaining between them. This CDR3 spans 13 amino acids. From germline, CDR1 is MNHEY and CDR2 SVGAGI. The CDR3 coding sequence is TGTGCCAGCAGTTACCCCGGGACCTACGAGCAGTACTTC. Protein product: CASSYPGTYEQYF.

The V call is TRBV7-6, the J call TRBJ2-3; the match to TRBD1 covers 7 bases. The V gene end was trimmed by 6 bases and the J gene end by 9 bases; junction bases not matched to a gene: 12. Germline V gives CDR1 SGHVS, CDR2 FNYEAQ. The CDR3 length is 14 residues. CDR3 DNA sequence: TGTGCCAGCAGTCCCCGGCAGGGACAGATAACGCAGTATTTT. Translated, it gives CASSPRQGQITQYF.

This clonotype was seen at least ten times. The DNA of the CDR3 is TGCAGCCAGACCCGGGCAGGGGGCCAAGAGACCCAGTACTTC. Translation gives CSQTRAGGQETQYF. This rearrangement joins TRBV29-1 to TRBJ2-5; 7 positions match TRBD1. Germline-derived CDR1 and CDR2 are SQVTM and ANQGSEA. The CDR3 runs to 14 residues. Germline trimming cut 8 bases from V and 1 base from J; bases unmatched to any gene: 10.

There are many counts of this clonotype. This chain joins TRBV27 and TRBJ1-2; D unresolved. Germline CDR1 reads MNHEY; CDR2 reads SMNVEV (reference sequence). The CDR3 extends over 14 amino acids. With 2 bases removed from V and 3 bases from J, the gap between germline ends came to 10 bases. CDR3 sequence reads: CASSLTGEDYGYTF. Here the CDR3 DNA reads TGTGCCAGCAGTTTAACCGGGGAGGACTATGGCTACACCTTC.

In its sample, this clonotype was seen a few times. V usage is TRBV4-1 and J usage is TRBJ1-5, with TRBD1 matching 7 bases. V lost 1 base to trimming and J lost 6 bases; unmatched junction nucleotides: 6. The CDR3 consists of 15 residues. CDR1 is MGHRA, CDR2 YSYEKL, per germline. The CDR3 loop reads CASSQVGGEGQPQHF. The CDR3 DNA is TGCGCCAGCAGCCAAGTAGGGGGCGAGGGTCAGCCCCAGCATTTT.

This clonotype was recorded many times. The chain carries TRBV11-2 and TRBJ1-1, with D perhaps TRBD1 (6 bases). The CDR3 loop spans 12 amino acids. Per germline, CDR1 SGHAT and CDR2 FQNNGV. Trimming removed 7 bases from V and 4 bases from J, with 10 bases in between. CDR3 protein: CASIKGGTEAFF. CDR3 DNA: TGTGCCAGCATTAAGGGGGGCACTGAAGCTTTCTTT.

The table lists this clonotype with a few counts. The genes are TRBV7-9 and TRBJ1-5; D uncertain. This CDR3 is 18 amino acids long. V gave up 0 bases and J gave up 0 bases, with 15 bases separating them. The germline gives CDR1 SEHNR, CDR2 FQNEAQ (reference sequence). In nucleotides, the CDR3 is TGTGCCAGCAGCTTAGCGCTGGGCCTGTTCTTTAGCAATCAGCCCCAGCATTTT. This codes for CASSLALGLFFSNQPQHF.

This clonotype was detected ten times or more. The V and J genes are TRBV18 and TRBJ2-2; D tentatively fits TRBD1 or TRBD2 (5 bases each). In germline, CDR1 is KGHSH, CDR2 LQKENI. The CDR3 length is 16 residues. Between the trimmed V and J ends, which lost 1 base and 2 bases, there was a span of 11 bases. The CDR3 DNA reads TGTGCCAGCTCACCACTCGCTGGGGGAAACACCGGGGAGCTGTTTTTT. The encoded protein is CASSPLAGGNTGELFF.

This clonotype showed up many times. J is TRBJ2-1 and V is TRBV6-4; TRBD2 aligns across 8 bases. The V gene's germline CDR1 is MRHNA and CDR2 SNTAGT. Unmatched junction bases numbered 7, after V lost 5 bases and J lost 4 bases. The CDR3 is made up of 15 amino acids. The CDR3 DNA reads as TGTGCCAGCAGTAAACTAGCGGAGGGATACAATGAGCAGTTCTTC. This gives the protein CASSKLAEGYNEQFF.

This clonotype was counted only a few times. The V gene is TRBV18, the J gene TRBJ2-1; the match to TRBD2 covers 7 bases. With V trimmed by 6 bases and J by 7 bases, 24 bases remained unmatched. Germline V gene lookup returns CDR1 KGHSH and CDR2 LQKENI. The CDR3 length is 19 residues. This CDR3 is CASSPRVQYETSNPNEQFF. In DNA form, the CDR3 reads TGTGCCAGCTCGCCCCGGGTCCAGTATGAGACTAGCAACCCGAATGAGCAGTTCTTC. The whole variable domain, remainder taken from reference TRBV18 and TRBJ2-1, is NAGVMQNPRHLVRRRGQEARLRCSPMKGHSHVYWYRQLPEEGLKFMVYLQKENIIDESGMPKERFSAEFPKEGPSILRIQQVVRGDSAAYFCASSPRVQYETSNPNEQFFGPGTRLTVL.

This clonotype was counted only a few times. The chain employs TRBV28 and TRBJ2-1; D remains ambiguous. CDR3 length: 14 amino acids. CDR1 and CDR2 (germline): MDHEN, SYDVKM. Trimming took 5 bases from V and 0 from J, leaving 8 bases between them. CDR3 protein: CASSVGGSYNEQFF. Here the CDR3 DNA reads TGTGCCAGCAGTGTGGGCGGCTCCTACAATGAGCAGTTCTTC. The full variable domain, its missing parts supplied by reference TRBV28 and TRBJ2-1, is DVKVTQSSRYLVKRTGEKVFLECVQDMDHENMFWYRQDPGLGLRLIYFSYDVKMKEKGDIPEGYSVSREKKERFSLILESASTNQTSMYLCASSVGGSYNEQFFGPGTRLTVL.

This clonotype appeared many times. This rearrangement joins TRBV5-1 to TRBJ2-1, with 8 bases that match TRBD2. The CDR3 has 14 residues. V trimming: 3 bases; J trimming: 6 bases; junction bases outside the gene matches: 5. Germline CDR1 reads SGHRS; CDR2 reads YFSETQ. In DNA, the CDR3 is TGCGCCAGCAGCTACGGGACTAGTGGCAATGAGCAGTTCTTC. Amino acids: CASSYGTSGNEQFF.

This chain uses TRBV5-1 with TRBJ2-1, with D perhaps TRBD2 (6 bases). The CDR3 loop spans 14 amino acids. V was cut by 4 bases and J by 7 bases, with 15 bases left in between. Germline assignment: CDR1 SGHRS and CDR2 YFSETQ. The CDR3 region is CASSTGLLGNEQFF. In nucleotides, the CDR3 is TGCGCCAGCAGCACGGGACTCCTAGGGAATGAGCAGTTCTTC.

This rearrangement joins TRBV28 to TRBJ2-4; 8 bases fit TRBD2. V was pared by 5 bases and J by 8 bases, with 11 bases of the junction left unmatched. Per germline, CDR1 MDHEN and CDR2 SYDVKM. The CDR3 length is 15 residues. CDR3 nucleotides: TGTGCCAGCAGTCTCCCGGGGGGGCGAGTTGACATTCAGTACTTC. Residues: CASSLPGGRVDIQYF.

The V call is TRBV15, the J call TRBJ2-1, with TRBD2 identical over 9 bases. Germline V gene data show CDR1 as LNHNV and CDR2 as YYDKDF (reference sequence). J was trimmed by 6 bases and V by 3 bases; bases with no gene match: 9. CDR3 length: 16 residues. This chain's CDR3 is CATSRGPGLASNEQFF. In DNA form, the CDR3 reads TGTGCCACCAGCAGGGGACCGGGACTAGCATCCAATGAGCAGTTCTTC.

The chain couples TRBV28 to TRBJ2-1; D unclear. Trimming stripped 6 bases from V and 9 bases from J, with 18 bases between. The CDR3 is 14 residues long. Germline V gene lookup returns CDR1 MDHEN and CDR2 SYDVKM. The CDR3 DNA reads as TGTGCCAGCAGCCCCCCCCCTAGTAACACTGAGCAGTTCTTC. Residues: CASSPPPSNTEQFF.

The table lists this clonotype with many counts. This chain joins TRBV18 and TRBJ2-5; possible D gene TRBD1, 5 bases. The CDR3 runs to 13 residues. The ends were cut back, 2 bases at V and 2 bases at J, with 6 bases in the middle. In germline, CDR1 is KGHSH, CDR2 LQKENI. The CDR3 loop reads CASSPRGQETQYF. The CDR3 nucleotides are TGTGCCAGCTCACCAAGGGGACAAGAGACCCAGTACTTC.

This clonotype was detected many times. One end of the junction is discordant with germline, which a read error may explain. The rearrangement joins TRBV3-1 to TRBJ2-7; 7 bases map to TRBD2. Looked up from germline, CDR1 is LGHDT and CDR2 is YNNKEL (reference sequence). This CDR3 spans 12 amino acids. The CDR3 is CASSLGTTGRTF. The CDR3 region has the DNA TGTGCCAGCAGCCTTGGGACTACCGGGCGGACCTTC.

This rearrangement joins TRBV29-1 to TRBJ2-7; D gene unclear. The length of the CDR3 is 14 residues. Germline V lookup: CDR1 SQVTM, CDR2 ANQGSEA. With 6 bases removed from V and 0 bases from J, the gap between germline ends came to 15 bases. The CDR3 coding sequence is TGCAGCGTAGTCCCTCGGACCCACTCCTACGAGCAGTACTTC. Protein: CSVVPRTHSYEQYF.

This clonotype was seen only a few times. V and J are TRBV29-1 and TRBJ1-1, with D possibly matching TRBD1 (5 bases). This CDR3 comprises 13 residues. In germline, CDR1 is SQVTM, CDR2 ANQGSEA. With 6 bases removed from V and 2 bases from J, the gap between germline ends came to 13 bases. CDR3 DNA: TGCAGCGTCCCGACAGCCTTCAACACTGAAGCTTTCTTT. Amino acid sequence: CSVPTAFNTEAFF.

Ten or more counts support this clonotype. The chain recombines TRBV6-5 with TRBJ2-1; 12 bases map to TRBD2. With 5 bases clipped from V and 4 bases from J, the junction kept 6 bases outside the gene matches. CDR1 and CDR2 from the germline V gene are MNHEY and SVGAGI. The CDR3 is 16 amino acids. In DNA, the CDR3 is TGTGCCAGCAGTCACGGGGGGACTAGCGGGTACAATGAGCAGTTCTTC. As protein: CASSHGGTSGYNEQFF.

This clonotype was detected once. This may be a read error: a much more frequent sequence differs by one nucleotide. Because the CDR3 is missing its conserved closing phenylalanine or tryptophan, this is likely a read error. The CDR3 here is CASSLALAGYNEQFS. For the CDR3, the DNA is TGCGCCAGCAGCTTGGCTCTAGCGGGCTACAATGAGCAGTTCTCC. The V gene is TRBV5-1, the J gene TRBJ2-1, with 8 positions matching TRBD2. The CDR3 contains 15 residues. Trimming at V came to 0 bases and at J to 3 bases, leaving 2 bases not matched to a gene. CDR1 and CDR2 (germline): SGHRS, YFSETQ.

This clonotype was seen repeatedly, ten times or more. The DNA is omitted, as the CDR3 cannot be located on it reliably, and the CDR3 follows TCRdb's listing. The rearrangement links TRBV7-5 to TRBJ1-2. TRBV7-5 is a pseudogene locus. With termini counted, the CDR3 has 18 amino acids. CDR3 in amino acids: CISVSEPGTTFLPEGYTF.

The V gene is TRBV7-2, the J gene TRBJ2-7; D uncertain. There are 13 residues in the CDR3. Germline CDR1 and CDR2: SGHTA and FQGNSA. V lost 5 bases and J lost 9, with 17 bases in between. CDR3 bases: TGTGCCAGCAGCGATTACGTTGCCCCGGGGCAGTACTTC. Protein product: CASSDYVAPGQYF.

In this sample, this clonotype turned up a few times. The chain recombines TRBV28 with TRBJ2-2, with a weak D call TRBD1 (6 bases). This CDR3 is 14 amino acids long. Per the germline V gene, CDR1 is MDHEN and CDR2 is SYDVKM. With 6 bases removed from V and 4 bases from J, the gap between germline ends came to 12 bases. The CDR3 spells CASRPGHSTGELFF. The CDR3 DNA reads as TGTGCCAGCAGGCCGGGACATAGCACCGGGGAGCTGTTTTTT.